One T cell receptor beta chain is described in this entry. Its antigen remains undetermined. No base quality values were provided; no much bigger clone lies one nucleotide off. This sample was included in a study of blood T cell repertoires in COVID-19 (dated by TCRdb to 2020 to 2021). In the study overall: The collaborator samples originated in the United States, Italy and Spain and spanned the acute and convalescent phases of COVID-19. Subjects who had been exposed to COVID-19, were actively infected with it, or had recovered from it provided the deeply sampled blood TCRbeta repertoires that made up the dataset. Where HLA class I and class II types were available, the types were taken from metadata supplied by the sample provider, not from assay-based typing. The samples were drawn from two sources: the first 160 participants of the ongoing ImmuneRACE study, and 1,000 to 1,500 subjects contributed by 6 global collaborators. The material from the prospective study consisted of cDNA or gDNA derived from T cells, B-cell-depleted T cells, or PBMCs. The repertoires were made available in a free public database intended to serve as a resource for research on the immune response to SARS-CoV-2. Nearly every sample came with metadata listing a de-identified subject ID, COVID-19 status, age in years and sex.

The V end loses 7 bases and the J end loses 6 bases, and a stretch of 12 bases separates them. The cysteine opens and the phenylalanine closes a CDR3 of 11 amino acids. Only the CDR3 DNA is retained, 33 bases long and in frame from the first base. Sequences DFQATT (CDR1) and SNEGSKA (CDR2) are obtained from the germline V gene (reference sequence). Study-wide conclusions, independent of this receptor: Clinical and demographic metadata were provided uncurated, with the amount varying by source and participant.

The immunoSEQ Assay, a bias-controlled multiplex PCR, was used to amplify TCRbeta CDR3 regions from genomic DNA. The authors processed their data as follows. Within the assay, amplification of reference gene primers was used to estimate how many nucleated cells each sample contained. To quantify the absolute abundance of each unique TCRbeta CDR3 rearrangement, sequence reads were collapsed and filtered. For each sample, productive Simpson clonality was calculated as the square root of Simpson's diversity index over productive rearrangements. The clones in this table, taken by TCRdb from immuneACCESS, are in-frame only. Not every clone is retained; where verified, under half of the shortfall comes from an unresolved V gene, and the cause of the rest is unknown. The V and J calls and the clone size are those of that table, but D and trimming were determined from the DNA. This sample is represented by 150,000 or so clones; approximately 80% of them were singletons. The ten largest clones take up around 12% of the sample.

In the prospective study, participants were about 18 to 100 years old, resided in around 25 geographic areas of the United States, and were enrolled through a virtual design. Cohort assignment in the prospective study relied on participant-reported clinical history from a screening survey and a study questionnaire. Recovered participants in ImmuneRACE Cohort 3 were defined by two consecutive negative NP/OP PCR tests, clearance by a healthcare professional, or resolution of symptoms. In the prospective study, mobile phlebotomists collected whole blood, serum and a nasopharyngeal or oropharyngeal swab from each participant. Prospective study participants could optionally give additional blood draws and questionnaires over a roughly 2-month period. Before DNA extraction, prospective study blood samples were shipped either frozen or at room temperature.

The source material was PBMCs or T cells enriched from blood (not recorded which). The TCR originated in a man aged 50 to 60 who had recovered from COVID-19. Recombination linked TRBV20-1 to TRBJ1-1; no D segment can be confidently identified. The CDR3 has the sequence CSVGRSPEAFF. The DNA reads as follows: TGCAGTGTGGGCAGGTCTCCTGAAGCTTTCTTT.